The present TCR beta chain was sequenced within a study of neoadjuvant anti-PD-1 for oral cavity cancer (dated by TCRdb to 2020 to 2023). For context, the study as a whole: Three to four biweekly doses of nivolumab at 3 mg/kg were mostly administered to patients before curative-intent surgical resection. The parent correlative cohort included under 15 patients, with an approximately 35% response rate. Under RECIST 1.1, patients with complete response, partial response or stable disease were classed as responders, and patients with progression were classed as non-responders. Patients who did not progress were given a fourth nivolumab dose at about day 43 and had definitive surgical resection on days 50-56. Broad study findings and their caveats: Only three patients per response group were included in the TCR analyses, and the authors called for validation in larger cohorts. Higher pretreatment blood TCRbeta clonality and lower post-treatment tumor TCRbeta clonality were correlated with higher pretreatment blood Treg/Th17 ratios. Larger post-treatment sizes of preexisting intratumoral clones correlated with greater tumor shrinkage, suggesting expansion of preexisting clones contributed to response.

Survey sequencing of tumors used two replicates per sample, and the tumor libraries mostly started from 4.5 to 5.5 ug of input genomic DNA. TCRbeta libraries were prepared with the immunoSEQ hsTCRbeta kit according to the manufacturer's instructions. The finished libraries were brought together in one pool at 3 to 3.5 nM, which was then read using an Illumina NovaSeq 6000 S4 flow cell. Per the authors' processing: Raw data preprocessing and quality control were performed with the immunoSEQ Analyzer. The analysis was limited to productive rearrangements, and each clonotype was defined by a unique CDR3 amino acid sequence. Repertoire clonality was estimated as the Gini-Simpson index, computed with the R package tcR. Student's t test was used to compare Gini indices, while Pearson correlation assessed associations with tumor size change. TCRdb mirrors the immuneACCESS table, restricted to in-frame sequences. Some clones are absent from its copies; in checked studies, under half trace to an unresolved V gene, and the reason for the others is unknown. From that table come the V and J calls and clone size; the DNA was used to work out D and trimming. In all, the sample holds 35,000 to 40,000 clones, and around two fifths of those were seen once. The ten largest account for more than 15% of the sample.

The germline V gene encodes CDR1 LNHNV and CDR2 YYDKDF (reference sequence). Germline trimming amounts to 3 bases on V and 2 bases on J, with 6 as the count of junction bases outside the gene matches. Measured from the cysteine to the phenylalanine, the CDR3 is 16 residues long. The CDR3 DNA has 48 bases and is translated from base 1. This clone occurred many times. Its cognate antigen has yet to be identified. Qualities for individual bases were not recorded, and no much larger clone is one base off. In light of the paper, this sample's time point label describes: after neoadjuvant nivolumab, at surgical resection. Patients had been newly diagnosed with stage II-IVA oral cavity squamous cell carcinoma, and no prior systemic or radiation treatment had been given to the patients. The cohort was made up of patients with locally advanced, HPV-negative oral cavity squamous cell carcinoma. Samples came from a longitudinal correlative study of a single-arm phase II trial of neoadjuvant nivolumab in oral cavity squamous cell carcinoma. Subject-matched pre- and post-treatment PBMCs and tumors from three responders and three non-responders underwent genomic DNA-based TCRbeta sequencing. For tumor tissue, genomic DNA extraction relied on the Maxwell RSC DNA from Tissue kit.

This receptor was taken from a person between 40 and 80 years old with oral cavity squamous cell carcinoma. This specimen consisted of tumor tissue, obtained after nivolumab (anti-PD-1) treatment. This receptor chain uses TRBV15 and TRBJ2-3; TRBD2 lines up with 9 middle nucleotides. The DNA is as follows: TGTGCCACCAGCAGGGTTAGCGGGGGAGCCACAGATACGCAGTATTTT. The translation is CATSRVSGGATDTQYF.